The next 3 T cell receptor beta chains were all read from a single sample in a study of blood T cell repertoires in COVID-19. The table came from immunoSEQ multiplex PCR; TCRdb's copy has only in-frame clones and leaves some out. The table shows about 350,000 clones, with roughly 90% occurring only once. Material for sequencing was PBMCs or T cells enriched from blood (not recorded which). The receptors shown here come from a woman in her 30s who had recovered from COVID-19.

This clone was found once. The CDR3 region has the DNA TGTGCCAGCAGTACTCTTCCGGGACAGGGCTACGAGCAGTACTTC. Its translation: CASSTLPGQGYEQYF. The gene calls are TRBV28 and TRBJ2-7, with TRBD1 matching 9 bases. The V gene's germline CDR1 is MDHEN and CDR2 SYDVKM. The V segment lost 5 bases and the J segment 3 bases; nucleotides outside the gene matches: 8. The CDR3 totals 15 residues.

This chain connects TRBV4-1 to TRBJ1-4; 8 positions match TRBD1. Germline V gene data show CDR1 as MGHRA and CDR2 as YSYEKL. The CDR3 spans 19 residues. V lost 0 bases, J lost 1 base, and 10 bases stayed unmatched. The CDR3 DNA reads TGCGCCAGCAGCCAAGAAAGGGGGACAGGAGAAGGAACTAATGAAAAACTGTTTTTT. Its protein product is CASSQERGTGEGTNEKLFF.

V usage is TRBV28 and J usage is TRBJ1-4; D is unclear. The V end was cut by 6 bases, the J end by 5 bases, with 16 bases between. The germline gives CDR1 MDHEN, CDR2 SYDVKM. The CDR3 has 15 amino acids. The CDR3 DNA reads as TGTGCCAGCAGCCTCCAGCTACCCGGGAATGAAAAACTGTTTTTT. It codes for CASSLQLPGNEKLFF.